This is a list of T cell receptor beta chains from one sample in a study of PD-1 blockade in classical Hodgkin lymphoma. Profiled with immunoSEQ multiplex PCR; TCRdb holds only in-frame clones, not every one. The data hold approximately 15,000 clones, with about 83% observed a single time. The input for sequencing was peripheral blood mononuclear cells (PBMCs), taken at baseline. Receptors were obtained from a human donor with classical Hodgkin lymphoma. Both conserved end residues are part of each CDR3. The order of the fields is J gene, clone size, D gene, V gene, CDR3 protein, CDR3 DNA. The D gene is left open where the match is weak. Clone size is stated in some rows and not others, as once, few, many or a class when expanded.

TRBJ1-2 | . | . | TRBV5-1 | CASSLTMGGSYGYTF | TGCGCCAGCAGCTTGACTATGGGGGGGAGCTATGGCTACACCTTC
TRBJ1-1 | . | . | TRBV2 | CASRLDGNTEAFF | TGTGCCAGCAGGTTGGACGGGAACACTGAAGCTTTCTTT
TRBJ2-7 | . | . | TRBV19 | CASSPTGRIHEQYF | TGTGCCAGTAGCCCGACCGGGAGAATCCACGAGCAGTACTTC
TRBJ2-2 | . | TRBD2 | TRBV6-6 | CAVRGAGELFF | TGTGCCGTCCGGGGGGCCGGGGAGCTGTTTTTT
TRBJ2-5 | . | . | TRBV6-1 | CASSELARGETQYF | TGTGCCAGCAGTGAACTGGCACGGGGAGAGACCCAGTACTTC
TRBJ2-2 | . | . | TRBV5-6 | CASSLGGNGELFF | TGTGCCAGCAGCTTGGGGGGGAACGGGGAGCTGTTTTTT
TRBJ2-1 | few | TRBD1 | TRBV10-3 | CAISWTGEANEQFF | TGTGCCATCAGCTGGACAGGGGAGGCCAATGAGCAGTTCTTC
TRBJ2-3 | . | TRBD2 | TRBV28 | CASSLWERGGSDTQYF | TGTGCCAGCAGTTTATGGGAGCGGGGGGGGTCAGATACGCAGTATTTT
TRBJ2-3 | . | TRBD1 | TRBV5-6 | CASSLMGQDTDTQYF | TGTGCCAGCAGCTTGATGGGACAGGACACAGATACGCAGTATTTT
TRBJ1-2 | few | . | TRBV4-3 | CASSQEARGYGYTF | TGCGCCAGCAGCCAAGAAGCCAGGGGTTATGGCTACACCTTC
TRBJ2-1 | . | . | TRBV4-1 | CASSLPVGDEQFF | TGCGCCAGCAGCCTCCCCGTGGGGGATGAGCAGTTCTTC
TRBJ2-2 | few | TRBD2 | TRBV11-2 | CASSGSSGNTGELFF | TGTGCCAGCAGCGGGTCTAGCGGTAACACCGGGGAGCTGTTTTTT
TRBJ1-2 | . | . | TRBV10-2 | CASSESIDRSYGYTF | TGCGCCAGCAGTGAGTCGATCGACAGGAGCTATGGCTACACCTTC
TRBJ1-2 | . | . | TRBV5-4 | CASSLEIGVGYTF | TGTGCCAGCAGCTTGGAAATCGGGGTAGGCTACACCTTC
TRBJ1-5 | . | . | TRBV12-5 | CASGWDLDVGNQPQHF | TGTGCTAGTGGTTGGGACCTGGACGTTGGCAATCAGCCCCAGCATTTT
TRBJ2-3 | . | TRBD2 | TRBV9 | CASSGEGLADTDTQYF | TGTGCCAGCAGCGGCGAGGGACTAGCGGATACAGATACGCAGTATTTT
TRBJ2-5 | . | . | TRBV7-6 | CASSPGTPEQETQYF | TGTGCCAGCAGCCCCGGGACACCTGAACAAGAGACCCAGTACTTC
TRBJ2-5 | . | . | TRBV21-1 | CASSGLAGETQYF | TGTGCCAGCAGCGGACTAGCGGGGGAGACCCAGTACTTC
TRBJ2-4 | once | . | TRBV2 | CASSELEFLAKNIQYF | TGTGCCAGCAGTGAACTGGAGTTCCTAGCCAAAAACATTCAGTACTTC
TRBJ2-3 | . | . | TRBV5-6 | CASSLKRRTDTQYF | TGTGCCAGCAGCTTGAAACGACGCACAGATACGCAGTATTTT
TRBJ1-1 | . | TRBD1 | TRBV5-6 | CASSWGTGREATEAFF | TGTGCCAGCAGCTGGGGGACAGGAAGGGAGGCCACTGAAGCTTTCTTT
TRBJ1-4 | . | . | TRBV19 | CASSIGLVNNEKLFF | TGTGCCAGTAGTATCGGTCTGGTCAATAATGAAAAACTGTTTTTT
TRBJ1-1 | . | . | TRBV28 | CASSLLRGGSAEAFF | TGTGCCAGCAGTTTATTAAGGGGTGGAAGCGCTGAAGCTTTCTTT
TRBJ2-7 | . | TRBD2 | TRBV27 | CASSPGLAYEQYF | TGTGCCAGCAGCCCGGGACTAGCCTACGAGCAGTACTTC
TRBJ2-1 | . | . | TRBV27 | CASSFLLEGTEQFF | TGTGCCAGCAGTTTTCTCCTAGAAGGCACTGAGCAGTTCTTC
TRBJ2-3 | few | . | TRBV29-1 | CSVEAIGPRDKVLTWADTQYF | TGCAGCGTTGAGGCCATAGGCCCTCGGGATAAAGTGCTAACCTGGGCAGATACGCAGTATTTT
TRBJ2-5 | . | TRBD1 | TRBV7-2 | CASSPRGQGLTQYF | TGTGCCAGCAGCCCAAGAGGACAGGGATTGACCCAGTACTTC
TRBJ2-5 | . | . | TRBV15 | CATSRGDRAGETQYF | TGTGCCACCAGCAGAGGCGACCGGGCGGGAGAGACCCAGTACTTC
TRBJ2-2 | . | . | TRBV19 | CASSTFNTGELFF | TGTGCCAGTAGTACGTTTAACACCGGGGAGCTGTTTTTT
TRBJ2-4 | once | . | TRBV7-2 | CASSLVLPLGIQYF | TGTGCCAGCAGCTTAGTCCTACCCTTAGGCATTCAGTACTTC
TRBJ2-3 | . | . | TRBV9 | CASSVVRGRTDTQYF | TGTGCCAGCAGCGTAGTCCGGGGACGCACAGATACGCAGTATTTT
TRBJ1-2 | . | . | TRBV27 | CASSLDREGYGYTF | TGTGCCAGCAGTTTAGACCGAGAGGGTTATGGCTACACCTTC
TRBJ2-3 | . | . | TRBV7-9 | CASSNTDTQYF | TGTGCCAGCAGCAACACAGATACGCAGTATTTT
TRBJ2-3 | . | . | TRBV19 | CYARMLPDTQYF | TGCTACGCCAGGATGCTTCCAGATACGCAGTATTTT
TRBJ2-1 | . | TRBD2 | TRBV5-4 | CASSPKVAGVRSSYNEQFF | TGTGCCAGCAGCCCGAAGGTAGCGGGAGTACGGAGCTCCTACAATGAGCAGTTCTTC
TRBJ2-5 | . | . | TRBV27 | CASSPAAVETQYF | TGTGCCAGCAGTCCGGCAGCGGTGGAGACCCAGTACTTC
TRBJ2-7 | few | . | TRBV4-3 | CASSGGTGSSYEQYF | TGCGCCAGCAGCGGCGGGACCGGGAGCTCCTACGAGCAGTACTTC
TRBJ2-3 | . | TRBD1 | TRBV2 | CASRQGSTDTQYF | TGTGCCAGTAGACAGGGGAGCACAGATACGCAGTATTTT
TRBJ2-1 | . | TRBD1 | TRBV5-1 | CASSLTGGGNEQFF | TGCGCCAGCAGCTTGACAGGGGGTGGCAATGAGCAGTTCTTC
TRBJ1-1 | . | TRBD1 | TRBV9 | CASSAGTGASNTEAFF | TGTGCCAGCAGCGCCGGGACAGGAGCTTCGAACACTGAAGCTTTCTTT